The count of the clone carrying this T cell receptor (beta chain) is one. This sample was taken from a study of blood T cell repertoires in COVID-19. Overall study context: Acute-phase and convalescent COVID-19 samples originated in the United States, Italy and Spain. From T cells, B-cell-depleted T cells, or PBMCs came the material, which was cDNA or gDNA.

This CDR3 comprises 19 residues. J was trimmed by 5 bases and V by 3 bases; bases with no gene match: 13. Germline CDR1 and CDR2: SQVTM and ANQGSEA. Authors' processing steps: Estimates of nucleated cell counts were drawn from the amplification of reference gene primers. Using immunoSEQ multiplex PCR, the repertoire was profiled, and TCRdb retains in-frame clones only, with some absent. From that table come the V and J calls and clone size; the DNA was used to work out D and trimming. The profile covers approximately 140,000 clones, with around four fifths appearing a single time and around 2.2% taken by the ten largest.

Sequencing input: peripheral blood. This clonotype was obtained from a man between 65 and 85 years old with acute or convalescent COVID-19. The chain recombines TRBV29-1 with TRBJ2-2; 15 bases fit TRBD2. DNA for the CDR3: TGCAGCGTTGATCCCGGGACTAGCGGGAGGCCACTGGGAACCGGGGAGCTGTTTTTT. Translated: CSVDPGTSGRPLGTGELFF.